A selection of T cell receptor beta chains follows, all from one sample in a study of technical replicates of blood from a handful of donors. This table comes from immunoSEQ multiplex PCR, and its TCRdb copy is limited to in-frame clones, with some not included. The table includes tens of thousands of clones, approximately 90% detected once. Specimen: PBMCs. The receptors shown here come from a human donor in good health. Some clones in this sample may be carry-over from other donors' samples. Each CDR3 is given with its conserved first and last residue. Fields, in order: CDR3 length, J gene, clone size, D gene, V gene, CDR3 protein, CDR3 DNA. The D gene is left open where the match is weak. The size of a clone is reported for some rows only, either as once, few or many, or as a class for expanded clones.

>14|TRBJ2-7|NA|NA|TRBV7-9
CASSLPQTVYEQYF
TGTGCCAGCAGCTTACCCCAGACAGTGTACGAGCAGTACTTC
>12|TRBJ2-5|NA|TRBD1|TRBV15
CATKGQQETQYF
TGTGCCACCAAGGGACAGCAAGAGACCCAGTACTTC
>16|TRBJ2-1|NA|NA|TRBV4-3
CASSQEAFDSYNEQFF
TGCGCCAGCAGCCAAGAAGCTTTTGACTCCTACAATGAGCAGTTCTTC
>13|TRBJ1-2|NA|NA|TRBV7-9
CASSLGQNYGYTF
TGTGCCAGCAGCTTAGGACAAAACTATGGCTACACCTTC
>15|TRBJ2-1|NA|TRBD2|TRBV7-7
CASSISSGPGNEQFF
TGTGCCAGCAGCATATCTAGCGGGCCTGGCAATGAGCAGTTCTTC
>13|TRBJ1-1|NA|NA|TRBV7-2
CASSLTRVGEAFF
TGTGCCAGCAGCCTTACGAGGGTGGGTGAAGCTTTCTTT
>15|TRBJ2-7|NA|NA|TRBV7-9
CASRQGPGPLYEQYF
TGTGCCAGCAGGCAGGGGCCGGGACCCCTCTACGAGCAGTACTTC
>15|TRBJ2-1|NA|NA|TRBV7-3
CASSGGGRTYNEQFF
TGTGCCAGCAGCGGGGGTGGGAGGACCTACAATGAGCAGTTCTTC
>12|TRBJ1-2|few|NA|TRBV30
CAWSVGGVGYTF
TGTGCCTGGAGTGTGGGGGGGGTTGGCTACACCTTC
>11|TRBJ2-1|few|NA|TRBV20-1
CSASWEDEQFF
TGCAGTGCTAGTTGGGAGGATGAGCAGTTCTTC